The 21 T cell receptor beta chains listed next were all sequenced from one sample in a study of blood T cells in healthy people across ages. A sample-barcoded 5' primer and a J-beta primer mix were used in a second PCR of roughly 6 to 11 cycles. Using its own MiXCR run on the 5' RACE reads, TCRdb lists one record per CDR3 protein. This sample carries some 710,000 distinct CDR3 sequences, around a fifth of them seen once, and the ten largest clones take roughly 22%. Input material: blood. The origin of the receptors is a man aged 65 to 79 in good health.

This clonotype turned up a few times. The V gene is TRBV10-3, the J gene TRBJ1-1; 7 bases fit TRBD1. CDR1 and CDR2 from the germline V gene are ENHRY and SYGVKD. This CDR3 spans 13 amino acids. J was trimmed by 5 bases and V by 7 bases; bases with no gene match: 7. CDR3 in amino acids: CAIMEGAQTEAFF. The CDR3 DNA reads TGTGCCATCATGGAGGGGGCGCAAACTGAAGCTTTCTTT.

This clonotype was counted between two and nine times. Given the absence of the conserved phenylalanine or tryptophan at the CDR3 end, a read error is likely. V usage is TRBV30 and J usage is TRBJ2-5; possible D gene TRBD1, 6 bases. Germline lookup yields CDR1 GTSNPN and CDR2 SVGIG (reference sequence). The V end was cut by 0 bases, the J end by 11 bases, with 13 bases between. The CDR3 is 12 amino acids. CDR3 in DNA: TGTGCCTGGAGTGTATCAGGCGGACAGCAGTACGTC. It codes for CAWSVSGGQQYV.

This clonotype was seen a handful of times. CDR3 region: CSSTGAGGDEQFF. The DNA of the CDR3 is TGCAGCTCCACGGGGGCGGGTGGGGATGAGCAGTTCTTC. V is TRBV29-1 and J is TRBJ2-1; D tentatively fits TRBD1 or TRBD2 (6 bases each). Germline-derived CDR1 and CDR2 are SQVTM and ANQGSEA. The CDR3 contains 13 residues. V was trimmed by 8 bases and J by 8 bases, leaving 19 bases between them.

For the CDR3, the DNA is TGTGCCAGCTCTCCGGGGAGCCTTGGGTATGGCTACACCTTC. This codes for CASSPGSLGYGYTF. The V call is TRBV18, the J call TRBJ1-2; D remains ambiguous. CDR3 length: 14 amino acids. The V and J ends lost 6 bases and 5 bases respectively, with 16 bases between them. CDR1 and CDR2 from the germline V gene are KGHSH and LQKENI.

This clonotype showed up just a few times. The chain employs TRBV29-1 and TRBJ1-1, with 7 bases that match TRBD1. Germline V CDR1 and CDR2: SQVTM, ANQGSEA. J gave up 3 bases and V 1 base, and 5 bases lay outside the gene matches. The CDR3 has 14 residues. The CDR3 DNA sequence: TGCAGCGTTGAAGCAGACAGGGTAGACACTGAAGCTTTCTTT. Translating it yields CSVEADRVDTEAFF.

V and J are TRBV21-1 and TRBJ1-2. TRBV21-1 is shown as a pseudogene. CDR3 length: 15 amino acids. CDR3 sequence reads: CASSKGRRTSYGYTF. For the CDR3, the DNA is TGTGCCAGCAGCAAAGGTCGCAGAACCTCCTATGGCTACACCTTC.

This clonotype was counted between two and nine times. A read error may produce the germline difference seen at one junction end. The chain uses TRBV11-2 and TRBJ2-3; a possible D gene is TRBD1 (5 bases). CDR3 length: 15 amino acids. Germline V gives CDR1 SGHAT, CDR2 FQNNGV. The CDR3 nucleotides read TGTGCCAACAGCTTTTTTGGCAGGGACACAGATACGCAGTATTTT. Amino acids: CANSFFGRDTDTQYF. The full variable domain, rest sourced from reference TRBV11-2 and TRBJ2-3, is EAGVAQSPRYKIIEKRQSVAFWCNPISGHATLYWYQQILGQGPKLLIQFQNNGVVDDSQLPKDRFSAERLKGVDSTLKIQPAKLEDSAVYLCANSFFGRDTDTQYFGPGTRLTVL.

This clonotype was counted many times. The V and J genes are TRBV12-3 or TRBV12-4 and TRBJ2-2; D perhaps matches TRBD2 (6 bases). The CDR3 has 15 amino acids. The V and J ends lost 2 bases and 7 bases respectively, with 14 bases between them. In DNA form, the CDR3 reads TGTGCCAGCAGTTTACAGGGAGCGGGTGACGGGGAGCTGTTTTTT. It specifies CASSLQGAGDGELFF.

The chain carries TRBV20-1 and TRBJ2-5, with D unresolved. The CDR3 covers 12 residues. From germline, CDR1 is DFQATT and CDR2 SNEGSKA (reference sequence). Trimming left V 3 bases short and J 1 base short, with 6 bases between. DNA of the CDR3: TGCAGTGCTAGCTCTATCCAAGAGACCCAGTACTTC. Translation gives CSASSIQETQYF.

The chain carries TRBV20-1 and TRBJ2-5; 11 bases line up with TRBD2. The end of the DNA aligns better with TRBJ2-1, so the J call may be wrong. Germline V gene data show CDR1 as DFQATT and CDR2 as SNEGSKA (reference sequence). The CDR3 covers 14 residues. The CDR3 bases are TGCAGTGCTGGGATTAGCGGGAGGGTTCATGAGCAGTTCTTC. It specifies CSAGISGRVHEQFF.

The sample holds a few counts of this clonotype. The rearrangement joins TRBV5-1 to TRBJ1-4; TRBD1 matches 8 bases. Germline CDR1 is SGHRS and CDR2 is YFSETQ. V was pared by 2 bases and J by 5 bases, with 5 bases of the junction left unmatched. The CDR3 consists of 15 residues. The CDR3 spells CASSLDTGGNEKLFF. CDR3 in DNA: TGCGCCAGCAGCTTAGACACAGGGGGGAATGAAAAACTGTTTTTT. The full variable domain, rest sourced from reference TRBV5-1 and TRBJ1-4, is KAGVTQTPRYLIKTRGQQVTLSCSPISGHRSVSWYQQTPGQGLQFLFEYFSETQRNKGNFPGRFSGRQFSNSRSEMNVSTLELGDSALYLCASSLDTGGNEKLFFGSGTQLSVL.

This clonotype has only a few counts. The J gene is TRBJ2-1, the V gene TRBV5-1; TRBD2 matches at 7 bases. This CDR3 comprises 16 residues. V lost 3 bases, J lost 0 bases, and 6 bases stayed unmatched. Germline CDR1 is SGHRS and CDR2 is YFSETQ. The CDR3 coding sequence is TGCGCCAGCAGCTGGTCGCGCGGGAGCTCCTACAATGAGCAGTTCTTC. Protein sequence: CASSWSRGSSYNEQFF.

This clonotype turned up a few times. The chain links TRBV18 to TRBJ2-3; tentatively, D is TRBD1 (6 bases). With 4 bases removed from V and 2 bases from J, the gap between germline ends came to 13 bases. The germline gives CDR1 KGHSH, CDR2 LQKENI. CDR3 length: 15 residues. The CDR3 coding sequence is TGTGCCAGCTCACTCGCGACAGGCTACACAGATACGCAGTATTTT. It translates to CASSLATGYTDTQYF.

The chain carries TRBV5-1 and TRBJ2-5; D possibly corresponds to TRBD1 (5 bases). This CDR3 contains 14 residues. The V end was cut by 4 bases, the J end by 4 bases, with 14 bases between. Germline V gene lookup returns CDR1 SGHRS and CDR2 YFSETQ. The CDR3 sequence: CASSARVDGETQYF. CDR3 bases: TGCGCCAGCAGCGCCAGGGTTGATGGAGAGACCCAGTACTTC.

This clonotype was recorded a few times. The chain has TRBV5-1 and TRBJ2-1, with 8 bases matching TRBD2. Trimming cost V 1 base and J 8 bases; bases outside gene matches: 8. Germline lookup yields CDR1 SGHRS and CDR2 YFSETQ. The CDR3 is 15 amino acids. The CDR3 DNA is TGCGCCAGCAGCTTGATTCGGGGGGGCAATGATGAGCAGTTCTTC. Translating gives CASSLIRGGNDEQFF.

This clonotype has just a few counts. The V gene is TRBV10-2, the J gene TRBJ2-5, with D maybe TRBD1 (7 bases). Germline CDR1 reads WSHSY; CDR2 reads SAAADI. The CDR3 runs to 16 residues. Trimming cost V 3 bases and J 4 bases, with 18 bases left between them. The CDR3 nucleotides are TGCGCCAGCAGTGACAGGAGGAGACAGGGAGGAGAGACCCAGTACTTC. Translating it yields CASSDRRRQGGETQYF.

The CDR3 DNA sequence: TGTGCCAGCAGCCAAGGGGTGCCGAGAACTAGCAGCCCAAGTGTGGATACGCAGTATTTT. This sequence encodes CASSQGVPRTSSPSVDTQYF. This chain joins TRBV3-1 and TRBJ2-3, with a tentative D call TRBD2 (6 bases). Per germline, CDR1 LGHDT and CDR2 YNNKEL (reference sequence). Deletions cut 1 base from V and 6 bases from J, with 29 bases between. There are 20 residues in the CDR3.

In this sample, this clonotype turned up a few times. The genes are TRBV11-2 and TRBJ2-3; TRBD2 matches 7 bases. CDR3 length: 15 amino acids. Germline CDR1 is SGHAT and CDR2 is FQNNGV. V dropped 5 bases and J dropped 3; count of bases not matched to a gene: 8. The CDR3 is CASSTWREGTDTQYF. As DNA, the CDR3 is TGTGCCAGCAGCACATGGAGGGAGGGGACAGATACGCAGTATTTT.

V and J are TRBV6-1 and TRBJ2-3; 8 bases map to TRBD1. Germline trimming cut 2 bases from V and 5 bases from J; bases unmatched to any gene: 9. Germline assignment: CDR1 MNHNS and CDR2 SASEGT. The length of the CDR3 is 16 residues. The CDR3 reads CASSELSGQGGDTQYF. DNA for the CDR3: TGTGCCAGCAGTGAACTATCAGGACAGGGAGGAGATACGCAGTATTTT.

This clonotype was seen a handful of times. The V call is TRBV28, the J call TRBJ2-3, with D possibly being TRBD1 (5 bases). This CDR3 comprises 16 residues. V was shortened by 3 bases and J by 3 bases, with 16 bases between the two germline ends. Germline-derived CDR1 and CDR2 are MDHEN and SYDVKM. CDR3 bases: TGTGCCAGCAGTTTGCCAAGCCAGGGCCCAACAGATACGCAGTATTTT. Protein sequence: CASSLPSQGPTDTQYF.

This clonotype was counted only a few times. J is TRBJ1-3 and V is TRBV29-1, with D hard to call. Trimming stripped 6 bases from V and 0 bases from J, with 12 bases between. Germline V lookup: CDR1 SQVTM, CDR2 ANQGSEA. The CDR3 spans 14 residues. The CDR3 region has the DNA TGCAGCGTCCAGGAGCCTACCTCTGGAAACACCATATATTTT. This codes for CSVQEPTSGNTIYF.